This TCR beta chain is drawn from a study of sequential checkpoint blockade in melanoma. CDR3 size: 13 residues. V shed 6 bases and J 5 bases; nucleotides not matched to a gene: 2. Germline CDR1 reads SGHVS; CDR2 reads FNYEAQ. Documented treatment: randomized to nivolumab then ipilimumab (arm A) or the reverse (arm B). Patients had received no earlier DNA-damaging chemotherapy. Sequencing used immunoSEQ multiplex PCR; TCRdb keeps in-frame clones, though not all of them. Among thousands of clones listed, about three quarters were seen once. The material was CD8+ T cells sorted from blood (inferred from file names), obtained from a patient given nivolumab and ipilimumab in sequence. This TCR derives from a human donor with melanoma. J is TRBJ2-7 and V is TRBV7-6; TRBD1 aligns across 12 bases. The CDR3 DNA is TGTGCCAGCAGAGGGACAGGGGGCCACGAGCAGTACTTC. Protein product: CASRGTGGHEQYF.